The clone carrying this TCR beta chain came up once. Its target is unknown. Trimming stripped 7 bases from V and 0 bases from J, with 10 bases between. This CDR3 has 13 residues. CDR1 and CDR2 from the germline V gene are SGHRS and YFSETQ. The record originates from a study of CD8+CD57+ T cells in acquired aplastic anemia. General study results and limits: Fewer than 30 CD8+ CDR3 sequences were shared between patients and controls.

Template material for TCR beta VDJ and CDR3 profiling consisted of genomic DNA. TCRdb reprocessed the reads with MiXCR, giving one entry per CDR3 protein. The sample lists about 270,000 distinct CDR3 sequences, roughly 50% occurring once. The sample taken for sequencing was sorted CD4+, CD8+, or CD8+CD57+ T cells (not recorded which) from PBMCs. The J gene is TRBJ1-1, the V gene TRBV5-1; D is undetermined. The sequence derives from a human donor with severe aplastic anemia or a healthy control (not recorded which). CDR3 in DNA: TGCGCCAGCGCCCAAGCCATGAACACTGAAGCTTTCTTT. Amino acid sequence: CASAQAMNTEAFF.